The T cell receptor beta chain under discussion was sequenced for a study of cytomegalovirus exposure and HLA in healthy donors. CDR3 size: 15 residues. The germline CDR1 and CDR2 sequences are MNHEY and SVGAGI. V shed 6 bases, J shed 4 bases, and the junction held 5 bases outside the gene matches. Notes on the study in general: Per published reports, the classifier diagnosed cytomegalovirus status with high specificity and sensitivity.

13 Jbeta primers and 60 Vbeta primers were used for the PCR. Repertoires were generated with immunoSEQ multiplex PCR, while TCRdb's copy carries only in-frame clones and drops some. The sample contains about 120,000 clones, about 80% of which appear only once. Comments on this clone: As yet, its antigen is unknown.

Sequencing input: PBMCs. The chain carries TRBV6-5 and TRBJ2-1; TRBD2 matches 11 bases. This receptor was taken from a female donor in good health and CMV-seronegative. This CDR3 is CASSIAGGPYNEQFF. The CDR3 DNA sequence: TGTGCCAGCAGCATAGCGGGGGGGCCTTACAATGAGCAGTTCTTC.